The 19 T cell receptor beta chains below were found in one sample sequenced in a study of cytomegalovirus exposure and HLA in healthy donors (dated by TCRdb to 2016 to 2017). Receptor amplification or capture employed the immunoSEQ multiplex PCR assay. For the multiplex PCR, a mixture combining 60 forward primers for TCR Vbeta segments and 13 reverse primers for TCR Jbeta segments was used. This immuneACCESS table, as held by TCRdb, lists in-frame sequences with V and J called but not all clones. Of the missing ones, under half trace to an unresolved V gene in checked studies; the others have no known cause. Here the sample has over 75,000 clones; around three quarters occur a single time. Roughly 17% of the sample is in the top ten clones. Sequencing was carried out using PBMCs. Receptor source: a man in his 60s in good health and CMV-seropositive.

The V call is TRBV27, the J call TRBJ2-7; D is possibly TRBD2 (5 bases). Trimming shortened V by 5 bases and J by 3 bases, and 14 bases separated the two germline ends. Germline V gene data show CDR1 as MNHEY and CDR2 as SMNVEV (reference sequence). CDR3 length equals 14 residues. The CDR3 protein is CASSPSGGLYEQYF. The DNA of the CDR3 is TGTGCCAGCAGTCCCAGCGGCGGGCTCTACGAGCAGTACTTC.

This chain uses TRBV18 with TRBJ2-3; D possibly corresponds to TRBD2 (5 bases). The CDR3 contains 15 residues. Trimming removed 6 bases from V and 4 bases from J, with 17 bases in between. Germline V lookup: CDR1 KGHSH, CDR2 LQKENI. CDR3 amino acids: CASSPGLATPDTQYF. The CDR3 DNA sequence: TGTGCCAGCTCCCCCGGACTGGCGACTCCAGATACGCAGTATTTT.

The chain employs TRBV5-5 and TRBJ1-5, with TRBD1 matching over 8 bases. Trimming removed 0 bases from V and 3 bases from J; junction bases left unmatched: 5. CDR1 and CDR2 (germline): SGHKS, YYEKEE (reference sequence). CDR3 length: 16 amino acids. CDR3 protein: CASSLGSGGDNQPQHF. The CDR3 DNA is TGTGCCAGCAGCTTGGGGTCAGGGGGCGACAATCAGCCCCAGCATTTT.

This clone has more than one count but fewer than ten. The chain uses TRBV10-2 and TRBJ2-5, with D perhaps TRBD2 (6 bases). The germline V gene encodes CDR1 WSHSY and CDR2 SAAADI. The CDR3 is 12 residues long. Trimming took off 9 bases at V and 4 bases at J, with 12 bases between the two ends. This CDR3 reads CARQLATETQYF. The CDR3 coding sequence is TGCGCCAGACAACTAGCCACAGAGACCCAGTACTTC.

This rearrangement joins TRBV11-2 to TRBJ1-5; D remains ambiguous. The CDR3 has 14 residues. V shed 1 base and J shed 4 bases, with 8 bases lying between them. CDR1 and CDR2 from the germline V gene are SGHAT and FQNNGV. This chain's CDR3 is CASSLGLGNQPQHF. The CDR3 nucleotides read TGTGCCAGCAGCTTAGGACTTGGGAATCAGCCCCAGCATTTT.

About this clone itself: The same CDR3 arises from other DNA sequences in this sample as well. This rearrangement joins TRBV19 to TRBJ1-5; a weak D match, TRBD1 (5 bases). V lost 4 bases, J lost 7 bases, and 11 bases lay in between. The germline gives CDR1 LNHDA, CDR2 SQIVND (reference sequence). The CDR3 consists of 13 residues. In DNA form, the CDR3 reads TGTGCCAGTAGTACGGCAGGGCAACAGCCCCAGCATTTT. It yields the protein CASSTAGQQPQHF.

The chain links TRBV5-1 to TRBJ1-1; possibly TRBD1 for D (6 bases). CDR3 length: 14 amino acids. Trimming removed 1 base at V and 4 bases at J, with 11 bases between. Germline CDR1 is SGHRS and CDR2 is YFSETQ. The CDR3 nucleotides read TGCGCCAGCAGCTTGTCCAGGGGTGGCACTGAAGCTTTCTTT. Translated, it gives CASSLSRGGTEAFF.

This clone was seen a handful of times. The chain links TRBV4-1 to TRBJ2-7; D might be TRBD2 (6 bases). The germline V and J ends were trimmed by 2 bases and 6 bases, with 14 bases remaining between them. This CDR3 is 14 amino acids long. Germline V gene sequence: CDR1 MGHRA, CDR2 YSYEKL. The CDR3 DNA reads as TGCGCCAGCAGCCAAAGGCCCTCCGGGGGCGAGCAGTACTTC. This codes for CASSQRPSGGEQYF.

The chain is built from TRBV7-9 and TRBJ1-6; 7 nucleotides align to TRBD1. The V and J ends lost 7 bases and 7 bases, in that order; junction bases with no gene match: 4. The CDR3 is 13 residues long. The V gene's germline CDR1 is SEHNR and CDR2 FQNEAQ (reference sequence). In DNA form, the CDR3 reads TGTGCCAGCACGGAGACAGGGAATTCACCCCTCCACTTT. It is translated as CASTETGNSPLHF. The full variable domain, with the rest looked up from reference TRBV7-9 and TRBJ1-6, is DTGVSQNPRHKITKRGQNVTFRCDPISEHNRLYWYRQTLGQGPEFLTYFQNEAQLEKSRLLSDRFSAERPKGSFSTLEIQRTEQGDSAMYLCASTETGNSPLHFGNGTRLTVT.

As to this clone: The junction and the germline gene differ at one end; a read error may be behind it. V usage is TRBV7-7 and J usage is TRBJ2-3; 8 nucleotides align to TRBD2. CDR3 length equals 16 residues. Per the germline V gene, CDR1 is SSHAT and CDR2 is FNYEAQ (reference sequence). This CDR3 is CASSLDLTSAGDTQYF. CDR3 bases: TGTGCTAGCAGCTTAGACCTGACTAGCGCGGGAGATACGCAGTATTTT.

This clone appeared a single time. The genes are TRBV4-3 and TRBJ1-5, with D unclear. The CDR3 has 14 amino acids. Germline V gene lookup returns CDR1 LGHNA and CDR2 YSLEER. Trimming removed 4 bases at V and 3 bases at J, with 10 bases between. The CDR3 nucleotides are TGCGCCAGCAGCCCACGGGATACCAATCAGCCCCAGCATTTT. Its translation is CASSPRDTNQPQHF.

This clone was seen a few times. The genes are TRBV5-4 and TRBJ2-7, with D possibly being TRBD1 (5 bases). This CDR3 contains 13 residues. V was pared by 9 bases and J by 2 bases, with 15 bases between. Germline V gene sequence: CDR1 SGHNT, CDR2 YYREEE (reference sequence). In DNA form, the CDR3 reads TGTGCCACCACTAAAGACAGTACCTACGAGCAGTACTTC. Protein: CATTKDSTYEQYF.

This rearrangement joins TRBV19 to TRBJ1-5; 8 bases agree with TRBD1. V was clipped by 7 bases and J by 5 bases; unmatched bases: 7. The CDR3 totals 14 residues. Germline V gives CDR1 LNHDA, CDR2 SQIVND (reference sequence). CDR3 DNA sequence: TGTGCCAGTACTGTGGACAGGGAAGATCAGCCCCAGCATTTT. Its translation is CASTVDREDQPQHF.

The chain combines TRBV25-1 with TRBJ1-6; possible D gene TRBD1, 5 bases. Per the germline V gene, CDR1 is MGHDK and CDR2 is SYGVNS. This CDR3 is built from 14 residues. Trimming stripped 7 bases from V and 10 bases from J, with 17 bases between. CDR3 amino acids: CASTPAGGRSPLHF. The DNA of the CDR3 is TGTGCCAGCACCCCCGCGGGGGGACGCTCACCCCTCCACTTT.

The V gene is TRBV7-9, the J gene TRBJ2-3; 7 bases line up with TRBD1. The CDR3 has 14 amino acids. Germline V CDR1 and CDR2: SEHNR, FQNEAQ (reference sequence). The trim removed 3 bases at V and 6 bases at J, leaving 6 bases unmatched. The CDR3 sequence: CASSFTGVGDTQYF. CDR3 in DNA: TGTGCCAGCAGCTTTACAGGGGTCGGCGATACGCAGTATTTT.

The rearrangement links TRBV27 to TRBJ2-5, with 7 bases fitting TRBD1. The J call is in doubt because the DNA end fits TRBJ2-7 better. The CDR3 is made up of 15 amino acids. Germline lookup yields CDR1 MNHEY and CDR2 SMNVEV (reference sequence). In DNA, the CDR3 is TGTGCCAGCAGCTACTTGACAGGGACCTCCTACGAGCAGTACTTC. Amino acid sequence: CASSYLTGTSYEQYF.

V is TRBV9 and J is TRBJ2-3; D not certain. This CDR3 comprises 13 residues. Germline assignment: CDR1 SGDLS and CDR2 YYNGEE. V dropped 4 bases and J dropped 6 bases, with 12 bases sitting between them. The chain's CDR3 is CASSPNSWDTQYF. The CDR3 bases are TGTGCCAGCAGCCCGAATAGCTGGGATACGCAGTATTTT.

V and J are TRBV7-8 and TRBJ1-1; D remains ambiguous. Trimming pared 4 bases from V and 1 base from J, leaving 16 bases between. The CDR3 length is 16 residues. Germline CDR1 reads SGHVS; CDR2 reads FQNEAQ. CDR3 sequence (DNA): TGTGCCAGCAGCTCTAGGTGGGAGAAGACGAACACTGAAGCTTTCTTT. Protein product: CASSSRWEKTNTEAFF.

The chain combines TRBV19 with TRBJ2-1, with 8 bases identical to TRBD2. The CDR3 is 15 residues long. Looked up from germline, CDR1 is LNHDA and CDR2 is SQIVND (reference sequence). Trimming at V came to 3 bases and at J to 9 bases, leaving 10 bases not matched to a gene. CDR3 coding DNA: TGTGCCAGTAGTATTTCGAGCGGGGGTAATAGTGAGCAGTTCTTC. This translates into CASSISSGGNSEQFF.